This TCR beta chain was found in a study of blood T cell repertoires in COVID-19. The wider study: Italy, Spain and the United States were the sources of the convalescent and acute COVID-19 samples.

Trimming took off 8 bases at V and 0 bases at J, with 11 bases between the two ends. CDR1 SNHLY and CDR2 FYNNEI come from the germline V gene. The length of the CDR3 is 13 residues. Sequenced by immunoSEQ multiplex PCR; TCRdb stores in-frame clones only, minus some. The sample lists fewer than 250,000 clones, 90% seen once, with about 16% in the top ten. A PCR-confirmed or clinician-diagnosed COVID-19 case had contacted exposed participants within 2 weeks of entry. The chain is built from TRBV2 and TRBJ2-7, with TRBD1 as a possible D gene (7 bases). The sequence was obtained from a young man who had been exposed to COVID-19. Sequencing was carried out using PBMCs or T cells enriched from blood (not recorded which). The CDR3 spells CASAGQLSYEQYF. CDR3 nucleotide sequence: TGTGCCAGCGCGGGACAGCTCTCCTACGAGCAGTACTTC.